A single sample is the source of the 13 T cell receptor beta chains below, sequenced in a study of shared clonotypes between healthy human individuals. The assay was immunoSEQ multiplex PCR, and TCRdb's table has in-frame clones only and misses some. This table has roughly 400,000 clones, about 96% appearing once. Specimen: memory CD8+ T cells sorted from blood. Subset noted: CD45RO+ cells pooled with CCR7-negative TemRA cells. The receptors were sampled from a man in his thirties or forties in good health.

The chain carries TRBV7-9 and TRBJ2-7; 12 nucleotides align to TRBD2. The CDR3 has 13 residues. The ends lost 6 bases at V and 3 bases at J; junction bases unmatched: 0. CDR1 is SEHNR, CDR2 FQNEAQ, per germline (reference sequence). CDR3 nucleotide sequence: TGTGCCAGCAGGGGACTAGCGGGCTACGAGCAGTACTTC. Translated, it gives CASRGLAGYEQYF.

This clone was counted once. The chain joins TRBV10-3 to TRBJ1-2; D is ambiguous. The CDR3 is 12 residues long. Germline V lookup: CDR1 ENHRY, CDR2 SYGVKD. Trimming took 0 bases from V and 5 from J, leaving 4 bases between them. Here the CDR3 DNA reads TGTGCCATCAGTGAGTCAGGGTATGGCTACACCTTC. As protein: CAISESGYGYTF.

The J gene is TRBJ2-3, the V gene TRBV12-5, with TRBD2 identical over 8 bases. J gave up 1 base and V 3 bases, and 9 bases lay outside the gene matches. This CDR3 contains 17 residues. From germline, CDR1 is LGHNT and CDR2 FRNRAP. As DNA, the CDR3 is TGTGCTAGTGGTTTATCCCCTAACGGGAGGGGCACAGATACGCAGTATTTT. Its translation: CASGLSPNGRGTDTQYF.

The genes are TRBV4-1 and TRBJ1-4, with TRBD1 matching 7 bases. V was clipped by 4 bases and J by 2 bases; unmatched bases: 4. Looked up from germline, CDR1 is MGHRA and CDR2 is YSYEKL. The length of the CDR3 is 15 residues. The CDR3 protein is CASSPLGQTNEKLFF. As DNA, the CDR3 is TGCGCCAGCAGCCCTTTGGGACAGACTAATGAAAAACTGTTTTTT.

The chain combines TRBV7-2 with TRBJ2-1; D is possibly TRBD1 or TRBD2 (6 bases each). V lost 6 bases to trimming and J lost 10 bases, with 22 bases between them. The length of the CDR3 is 15 residues. Germline CDR1 SGHTA, CDR2 FQGNSA. The CDR3 nucleotides are TGTGCCAGCAGTAAGGTGGGGCGGGACACACGGGAGCAGTTCTTC. Protein: CASSKVGRDTREQFF.

The chain uses TRBV5-6 and TRBJ2-3; the match to TRBD2 covers 9 bases. The germline CDR1 and CDR2 sequences are SGHDT and YYEEEE. CDR3 length equals 17 residues. The junction had 6 bases not matched to a gene; V was cut back by 0 bases and J by 1 base. CDR3 sequence (DNA): TGTGCCAGCAGCTTGGTAATAGCGGGAGCAGGCACAGATACGCAGTATTTT. Translated: CASSLVIAGAGTDTQYF. The full variable domain, completed using reference TRBV5-6 and TRBJ2-3, is DAGVTQSPTHLIKTRGQQVTLRCSPKSGHDTVSWYQQALGQGPQFIFQYYEEEERQRGNFPDRFSGHQFPNYSSELNVNALLLGDSALYLCASSLVIAGAGTDTQYFGPGTRLTVL.

There are a few counts of this clone. This rearrangement joins TRBV4-1 to TRBJ2-3; no reliable D call. Germline V gene sequence: CDR1 MGHRA, CDR2 YSYEKL. This CDR3 comprises 13 residues. Trimming left V 0 bases short and J 2 bases short, with 3 bases between. CDR3 DNA sequence: TGCGCCAGCAGCCAAGACTTCACAGATACGCAGTATTTT. This sequence encodes CASSQDFTDTQYF.

The CDR3 protein is CASSATSKAGARETQYF. The CDR3 bases are TGTGCCAGCAGCGCTACCAGTAAAGCGGGAGCAAGAGAGACCCAGTACTTC. This chain links TRBV9 with TRBJ2-5, with 8 bases identical to TRBD2. The V and J ends lost 3 bases and 4 bases, in that order; junction bases with no gene match: 14. The CDR3 has 17 amino acids. Germline V gene lookup returns CDR1 SGDLS and CDR2 YYNGEE.

The V and J genes are TRBV30 and TRBJ2-1; D ambiguous. Germline CDR1 is GTSNPN and CDR2 is SVGIG (reference sequence). V lost 8 bases to trimming and J lost 0 bases, with 5 bases between them. This CDR3 contains 11 residues. In nucleotides, the CDR3 is TGTGCCGGGCGCTCCTACAATGAGCAGTTCTTC. Amino acids: CAGRSYNEQFF.

The rearrangement joins TRBV5-1 to TRBJ2-1; TRBD2 might be the D (6 bases). Trimming left V 4 bases short and J 6 bases short, with 17 bases between. Germline lookup yields CDR1 SGHRS and CDR2 YFSETQ. The CDR3 is 15 residues long. CDR3 nucleotides: TGCGCCAGCAGCGCCGGGACTCTACAATTCAATGAGCAGTTCTTC. Amino acid sequence: CASSAGTLQFNEQFF.

The CDR3 sequence is CASSLRTGAQGGEQYF. DNA for the CDR3: TGTGCCAGCAGCCTTCGGACAGGGGCCCAGGGGGGGGAGCAGTACTTC. The chain recombines TRBV14 with TRBJ2-7, with TRBD1 matching 9 bases. CDR1 is SGHDN and CDR2 is FVKESK in the germline V gene. This CDR3 spans 16 amino acids. The ends lost 4 bases at V and 7 bases at J; junction bases unmatched: 14.

The V gene is TRBV28, the J gene TRBJ2-7, with 11 bases identical to TRBD1. The CDR3 runs 14 residues. Trimming cost V 6 bases and J 4 bases; bases outside gene matches: 5. The germline gives CDR1 MDHEN, CDR2 SYDVKM. The chain's CDR3 is CASRSGTGGYEQYF. The CDR3 bases are TGTGCCAGCAGATCCGGGACAGGGGGTTACGAGCAGTACTTC. The full variable domain, its missing parts supplied by reference TRBV28 and TRBJ2-7, is DVKVTQSSRYLVKRTGEKVFLECVQDMDHENMFWYRQDPGLGLRLIYFSYDVKMKEKGDIPEGYSVSREKKERFSLILESASTNQTSMYLCASRSGTGGYEQYFGPGTRLTVT.

CDR3 DNA sequence: TGTGCCAGCAGCCCCTTAATAGGCGGTGAGCAGTTCTTC. This sequence encodes CASSPLIGGEQFF. The chain combines TRBV7-2 with TRBJ2-1; D unresolved. The V end lost 5 bases, the J end lost 9 bases, and 14 bases lay between the germline ends. CDR1 SGHTA and CDR2 FQGNSA come from the germline V gene. The CDR3 is 13 residues long.